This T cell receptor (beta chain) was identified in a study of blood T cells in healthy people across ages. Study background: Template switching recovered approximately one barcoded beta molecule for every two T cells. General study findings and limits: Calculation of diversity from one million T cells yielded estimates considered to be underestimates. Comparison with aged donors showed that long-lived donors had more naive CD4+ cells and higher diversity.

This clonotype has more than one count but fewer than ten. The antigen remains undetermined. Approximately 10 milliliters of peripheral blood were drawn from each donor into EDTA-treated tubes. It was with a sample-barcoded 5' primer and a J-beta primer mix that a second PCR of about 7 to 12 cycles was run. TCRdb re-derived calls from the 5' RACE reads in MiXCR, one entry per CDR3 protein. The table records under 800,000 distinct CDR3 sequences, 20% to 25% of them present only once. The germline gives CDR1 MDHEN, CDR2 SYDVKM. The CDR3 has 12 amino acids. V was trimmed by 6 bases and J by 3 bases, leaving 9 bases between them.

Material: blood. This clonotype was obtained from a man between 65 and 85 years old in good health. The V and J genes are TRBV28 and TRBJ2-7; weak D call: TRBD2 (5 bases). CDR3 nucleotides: TGTGCCAGCAGCAACGACTACTACGAGCAGTACTTC. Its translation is CASSNDYYEQYF.